This is a list of T cell receptor beta chains from one sample in a study of PD-1 blockade in classical Hodgkin lymphoma. Here immunoSEQ multiplex PCR was the method, and the copy in TCRdb shows in-frame clones only, minus some. Among around 25,000 clones listed, over 70% were seen once. Source: peripheral blood mononuclear cells (PBMCs), taken at baseline. These receptors were collected from a human donor with classical Hodgkin lymphoma. CDR3s include the opening cysteine and the closing phenylalanine or tryptophan. The order of the fields is D gene, J gene, clone size, V gene, CDR3 DNA, CDR3 protein. D genes are given only for firm matches. Where a row states a size, it is once, few, many or the class of an expanded clone; other rows omit it.

>NA|TRBJ1-2|NA|TRBV14
TGTGCCAGCAGCCATGGTGGAATGGGGGGCTACACCTTC
CASSHGGMGGYTF
>NA|TRBJ1-2|NA|TRBV7-9
TGTGCCAGCAGCCCGCCGGGGGCCTATGGCTACACCTTC
CASSPPGAYGYTF
>TRBD1|TRBJ1-2|NA|TRBV6-4
TGTGCCAGCAGCCCACTAGGGACAGGTTATGGCTACACCTTC
CASSPLGTGYGYTF
>NA|TRBJ1-3|NA|TRBV9
TGTGCCAGCAGCGGCACAGGTCCTGGAAACACCATATATTTT
CASSGTGPGNTIYF
>NA|TRBJ2-7|NA|TRBV5-1
TGCGCCAGCGGAAGCTCCTACGAGCAGTACTTC
CASGSSYEQYF
>NA|TRBJ2-1|NA|TRBV7-6
TGTGCCAGCAGCTCCTTAACTCTTTGGGGTAGCTCCTACAATGAGCAGTTCTTC
CASSSLTLWGSSYNEQFF
>NA|TRBJ2-7|NA|TRBV18
TGTGCCAGCTCACCCGGTATGAAGGGTCGAAACGAGCAGTACTTC
CASSPGMKGRNEQYF
>TRBD1|TRBJ1-2|NA|TRBV14
TGTGCCAGCTCCAGCACAGGGGAATTGGGCTACACCTTC
CASSSTGELGYTF
>TRBD1|TRBJ1-4|NA|TRBV6-5
TGTGCCACCAGGGACAGGAGTAATGAAAAACTGTTTTTT
CATRDRSNEKLFF
>NA|TRBJ2-1|few|TRBV5-1
TGCGCCAGCAGCTCCTATATACAGGGCCACTACAATGAGCAGTTCTTC
CASSSYIQGHYNEQFF
>NA|TRBJ2-4|NA|TRBV15
TGTGCCACCAGCACTTTTCTCGGGGGACGGAACCGAAAAAACATTCAGTACTTC
CATSTFLGGRNRKNIQYF
>NA|TRBJ2-2|NA|TRBV5-1
TGCGCCAGCAGTTACTTCAACGCGAACACCGGGGAGCTGTTTTTT
CASSYFNANTGELFF
>NA|TRBJ1-1|NA|TRBV5-1
TGCGCCAGCAGCTTGCAGGGGTATGGCACTGAAGCTTTCTTT
CASSLQGYGTEAFF
>TRBD2|TRBJ2-7|NA|TRBV2
TGTGCCAGCGGGAGGGTTGAGCAGTACTTC
CASGRVEQYF
>NA|TRBJ2-3|NA|TRBV5-4
TGTGCCAGCAGCTTGTGGGGGGGGCTAAAAGACACAGATACGCAGTATTTT
CASSLWGGLKDTDTQYF
>NA|TRBJ1-1|NA|TRBV2
TGTGCCAGCAGGACACCAACGATGCACACTGAAGCTTTCTTT
CASRTPTMHTEAFF
>NA|TRBJ1-2|few|TRBV5-4
TGTGCCAGCAGCTTCCTCGCTGTGTCCGGTGGCTACACCTTC
CASSFLAVSGGYTF
>TRBD2|TRBJ2-1|few|TRBV4-2
TGTGCCAGCAGCCAAGGGGTAGCGGGGGGGCATGGGAATGAGCAGTTCTTC
CASSQGVAGGHGNEQFF
>TRBD1|TRBJ1-6|NA|TRBV7-2
TGTGCCAGCAGCTTAGGGGACAGGGGATCACCCCTCCACTTT
CASSLGDRGSPLHF
>TRBD1|TRBJ2-1|NA|TRBV5-1
TGCGCCAGCAGCTCCCTGACAGGGGAATCCCACAATGAGCAGTTCTTC
CASSSLTGESHNEQFF
>TRBD2|TRBJ2-1|NA|TRBV29-1
TGCAGCCTCGGGAGGGGACCCTACAATGAGCAGTTCTTC
CSLGRGPYNEQFF
>NA|TRBJ1-5|NA|TRBV30
TGTGCCTGGAGCCACACTGGAAGCGATCAGCCCCAGCATTTT
CAWSHTGSDQPQHF
>TRBD1|TRBJ2-5|NA|TRBV19
TGTGCCAGTAGTACCCGGGACAGACCCCAAGAGACCCAGTACTTC
CASSTRDRPQETQYF
>TRBD1|TRBJ2-5|NA|TRBV6-5
TGTGCCAGCAGTACTCGGGACAGTAAGGGAGAGACCCAGTACTTC
CASSTRDSKGETQYF
>NA|TRBJ2-1|few|TRBV6-6
TGTGCCAGCAGCCGACCCTACAATGAGCAGTTCTTC
CASSRPYNEQFF
>TRBD1|TRBJ1-2|NA|TRBV6-1
TGTGCCAGCAGTCCTGACAGGGCGAGTTATGGCTACACCTTC
CASSPDRASYGYTF
>NA|TRBJ2-7|NA|TRBV10-3
TGTGCCACGGGACGGGGCAACGATTACGAGCAGTACTTC
CATGRGNDYEQYF
>NA|TRBJ1-5|NA|TRBV5-5
TGTGCCAGCAGCCAAGGAGGGGTATCCGATCAGCCCCAGCATTTT
CASSQGGVSDQPQHF
>NA|TRBJ2-1|NA|TRBV4-2
TGTGCCAGCAGCCAGACCGGGACACCGTCATTGAATTTCTTC
CASSQTGTPSLNFF